This T cell receptor (beta chain) was sequenced in a study of blood T cells in healthy people across ages. General observations from the study: Unknown donor CMV status possibly confounded expanded clonotype changes. Estimates of diversity drawn from one million T cells were considered underestimates. Researchers report that TCR beta diversity correlated strongly with naive T cell percentage.

Every sample had a minimum of 6 million PBMCs isolated. Germline CDR1 is SGHNT and CDR2 is YENEEA. The CDR3 runs 12 residues. Alongside a J-beta primer mix, a sample-barcoded 5' primer served in a second PCR lasting 7 to 11 cycles. MiXCR, applied by TCRdb to the 5' RACE reads, yields one record per CDR3 protein. Among fewer than 2 million distinct CDR3 sequences listed, approximately 40% were seen once. About this clonotype: The antigen is undetermined. One junction end disagrees with the germline gene, perhaps due to a read error.

The chain is built from TRBV11-3 and TRBJ2-3, with D hard to call. The receptor's source is a human donor in good health. Material: blood. The CDR3 region has the DNA TGTGCCGGCAGCCGCCTCAGGGATACGCAGTATTTT. Its translation: CAGSRLRDTQYF.